The source of this TCR beta chain is a study of blood T cell repertoires in COVID-19. In the study overall: Nucleic acid was either cDNA or gDNA, and it came from T cells, B-cell-depleted T cells, or PBMCs.

The V gene's germline CDR1 is SGHRS and CDR2 YFSETQ. The CDR3 spans 17 residues. The junction had 7 bases not matched to a gene; V was cut back by 0 bases and J by 0 bases. Clones were read by immunoSEQ multiplex PCR, and TCRdb kept only the in-frame ones, dropping some. The data contain fewer than 150,000 clones, about four fifths of them singletons. Input material: peripheral blood. This chain joins TRBV5-1 and TRBJ1-1, with TRBD1 identical over 8 bases. This clonotype was obtained from a human donor in a cohort sampled during active COVID-19. CDR3 bases: TGCGCCAGCAGCTTGGACAGGGGGAATCTAGTGAACACTGAAGCTTTCTTT. It translates to CASSLDRGNLVNTEAFF.